This TCR beta chain emerged from a study of shared clonotypes between healthy human individuals. Study results and limitations: Read depth was anticipated to influence clonotype sharing among donors. Rarefaction showed sorted-subset sequencing was incomplete despite large depth.

Sorted-subset replicate PCR reactions contained 200 to 250 ng DNA, corresponding to roughly 29,000 T cell genomes. Original data processing: ImmunoSEQ yielded junction-only sequences lacking quality scores, so filtering differed. Clones were sequenced by immunoSEQ multiplex PCR, and TCRdb holds only the in-frame ones, with some missing. That table gives V, J and clone size, and the DNA gave D and trimming. The sample yields under 1 million clones, 85% to 95% seen once. In the case of this clone: No antigen is known for it.

CDR3 length: 13 residues. Trimming stripped 4 bases from V and 0 bases from J, with 7 bases between. Germline V gene data show CDR1 as MGHRA and CDR2 as YSYEKL. Naive CD8 cells lacked CD45RO and underwent positive selection for CCR7, leaving out terminally differentiated effector memory CD45RA+ cells. The source material was naive CD8+ T cells sorted from blood. This receptor was obtained from a man aged 25-45 years in good health. The genes are TRBV4-1 and TRBJ2-7; tentative D call: TRBD2 (6 bases). The CDR3 nucleotides are TGCGCCAGCAGCCGCGGGACCTCCTACGAGCAGTACTTC. As protein: CASSRGTSYEQYF.